These 6 T cell receptor beta chains were sequenced from one sample in a study of blood T cell repertoires in COVID-19. The data were produced by immunoSEQ multiplex PCR, yet TCRdb's version contains in-frame clones alone and is incomplete. The sample lists 110,000 to 150,000 clones; roughly 85% were seen once. The specimen was peripheral blood. The receptor set was obtained from a man aged 45-60 years with acute or convalescent COVID-19.

The chain joins TRBV9 to TRBJ1-6; 7 positions match TRBD1. This CDR3 spans 15 amino acids. V was clipped by 1 base and J by 8 bases; unmatched bases: 6. Germline V gene data show CDR1 as SGDLS and CDR2 as YYNGEE. The CDR3 bases are TGTGCCAGCAGCGTACTCCAGGGGGAGGATTCACCCCTCCACTTT. It translates to CASSVLQGEDSPLHF.

The chain recombines TRBV5-1 with TRBJ2-2, with D unclear. Germline CDR1 SGHRS, CDR2 YFSETQ. V dropped 0 bases and J dropped 3 bases, with 3 bases sitting between them. The CDR3 extends over 13 amino acids. The CDR3 sequence is CASSLADTGELFF. Here the CDR3 DNA reads TGCGCCAGCAGCTTGGCTGACACCGGGGAGCTGTTTTTT.

V gene TRBV7-3 combines with J gene TRBJ2-1; TRBD2 agrees at 10 bases. The CDR3 extends over 17 amino acids. V shed 5 bases, J shed 5 bases, and the junction held 12 bases outside the gene matches. Germline V lookup: CDR1 SGHTA, CDR2 FQGTGA. The CDR3 DNA is TGTGCCAGCAGCCGTAGCGGGAGGAGCGGGTCCCACAATGAGCAGTTCTTC. This sequence encodes CASSRSGRSGSHNEQFF.

The rearrangement links TRBV30 to TRBJ2-7; D is undetermined. Trimming pared 3 bases from V and 2 bases from J, leaving 14 bases between. Germline assignment: CDR1 GTSNPN and CDR2 SVGIG (reference sequence). CDR3 length equals 14 residues. CDR3 protein: CAWRPLDITYEQYF. The CDR3 DNA reads as TGTGCCTGGAGACCGCTTGACATCACCTACGAGCAGTACTTC.

This chain connects TRBV6-5 to TRBJ2-1; tentatively, D is TRBD1 (6 bases). This CDR3 spans 13 amino acids. CDR1 and CDR2 from the germline V gene are MNHEY and SVGAGI. Trimming cost V 0 bases and J 9 bases, with 9 bases left between them. The chain's CDR3 is CASSYSTGSEQFF. CDR3 DNA: TGTGCCAGCAGTTACTCTACAGGGAGTGAGCAGTTCTTC.

This clone showed up just once. This chain joins TRBV29-1 and TRBJ2-2; perhaps TRBD1 as D (5 bases). The V end lost 5 bases, the J end lost 4 bases, and 14 bases lay between the germline ends. CDR3 size: 14 residues. CDR1 is SQVTM, CDR2 ANQGSEA, per germline. The CDR3 region is CSVQTDLPTGELFF. The CDR3 nucleotides are TGCAGCGTTCAGACAGACTTACCCACCGGGGAGCTGTTTTTT.